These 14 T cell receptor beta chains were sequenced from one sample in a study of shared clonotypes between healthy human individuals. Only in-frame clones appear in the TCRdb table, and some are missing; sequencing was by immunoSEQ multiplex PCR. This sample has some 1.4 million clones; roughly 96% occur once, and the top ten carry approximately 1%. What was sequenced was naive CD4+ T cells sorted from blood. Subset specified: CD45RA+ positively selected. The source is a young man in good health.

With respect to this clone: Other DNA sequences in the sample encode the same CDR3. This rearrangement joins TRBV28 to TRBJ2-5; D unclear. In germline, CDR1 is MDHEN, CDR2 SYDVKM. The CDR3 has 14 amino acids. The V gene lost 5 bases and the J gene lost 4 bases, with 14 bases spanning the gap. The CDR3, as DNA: TGTGCCAGCAGTCTTCCTGGTAGGGCAGAGACCCAGTACTTC. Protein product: CASSLPGRAETQYF. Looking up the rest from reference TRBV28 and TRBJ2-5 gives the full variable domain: DVKVTQSSRYLVKRTGEKVFLECVQDMDHENMFWYRQDPGLGLRLIYFSYDVKMKEKGDIPEGYSVSREKKERFSLILESASTNQTSMYLCASSLPGRAETQYFGPGTRLLVL.

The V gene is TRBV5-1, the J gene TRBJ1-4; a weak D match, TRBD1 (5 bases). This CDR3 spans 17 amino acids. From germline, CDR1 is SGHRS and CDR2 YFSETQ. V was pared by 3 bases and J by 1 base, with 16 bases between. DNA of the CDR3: TGCGCCAGCAGCTGGAAAGGAGGGACGGGAACTAATGAAAAACTGTTTTTT. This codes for CASSWKGGTGTNEKLFF.

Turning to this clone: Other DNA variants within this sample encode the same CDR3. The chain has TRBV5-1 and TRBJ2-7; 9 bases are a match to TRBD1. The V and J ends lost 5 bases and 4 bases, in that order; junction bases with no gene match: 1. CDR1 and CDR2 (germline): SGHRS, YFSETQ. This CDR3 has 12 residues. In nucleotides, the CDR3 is TGCGCCAGCAGACAGGGGGCTTACGAGCAGTACTTC. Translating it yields CASRQGAYEQYF.

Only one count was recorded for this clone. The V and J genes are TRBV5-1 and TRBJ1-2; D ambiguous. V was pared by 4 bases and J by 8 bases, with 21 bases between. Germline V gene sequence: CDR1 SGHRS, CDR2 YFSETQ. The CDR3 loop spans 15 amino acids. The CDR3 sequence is CASSPYGDYGGGYTF. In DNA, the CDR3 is TGCGCCAGCAGCCCCTACGGGGATTATGGTGGCGGCTACACCTTC.

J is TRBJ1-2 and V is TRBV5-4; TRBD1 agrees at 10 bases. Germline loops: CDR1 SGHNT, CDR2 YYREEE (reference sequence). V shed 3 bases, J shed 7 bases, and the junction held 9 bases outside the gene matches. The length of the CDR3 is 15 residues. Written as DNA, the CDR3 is TGTGCCAGCAGCTGGATGGGACAGGGGCGGGGTGGCTACACCTTC. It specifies CASSWMGQGRGGYTF.

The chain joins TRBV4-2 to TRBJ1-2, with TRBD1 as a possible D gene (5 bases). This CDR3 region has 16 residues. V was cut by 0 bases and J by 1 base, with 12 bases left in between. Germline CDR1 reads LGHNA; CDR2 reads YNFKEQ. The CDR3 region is CASSQDLSGRNYGYTF. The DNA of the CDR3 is TGTGCCAGCAGCCAAGATTTGTCAGGGCGTAACTATGGCTACACCTTC.

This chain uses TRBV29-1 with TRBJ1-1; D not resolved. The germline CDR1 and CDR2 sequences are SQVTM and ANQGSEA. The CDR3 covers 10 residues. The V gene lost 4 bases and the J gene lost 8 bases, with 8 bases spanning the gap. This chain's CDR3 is CSVVVGEAFF. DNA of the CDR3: TGCAGCGTTGTCGTCGGGGAAGCTTTCTTT.

CDR3 coding DNA: TGTGCCAGCTCACTCCAGTGGGGGGGGCAAGAGACCCAGTACTTC. Amino acids: CASSLQWGGQETQYF. The chain combines TRBV18 with TRBJ2-5; 7 bases fit TRBD2. Germline CDR1 is KGHSH and CDR2 is LQKENI. There are 15 residues in the CDR3. With V trimmed by 4 bases and J by 2 bases, 7 bases remained unmatched.

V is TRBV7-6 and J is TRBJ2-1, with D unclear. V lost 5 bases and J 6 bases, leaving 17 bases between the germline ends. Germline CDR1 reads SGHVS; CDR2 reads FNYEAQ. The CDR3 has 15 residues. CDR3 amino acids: CASSPHGVGSNEQFF. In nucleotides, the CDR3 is TGTGCCAGCAGCCCGCACGGTGTGGGGTCCAATGAGCAGTTCTTC.

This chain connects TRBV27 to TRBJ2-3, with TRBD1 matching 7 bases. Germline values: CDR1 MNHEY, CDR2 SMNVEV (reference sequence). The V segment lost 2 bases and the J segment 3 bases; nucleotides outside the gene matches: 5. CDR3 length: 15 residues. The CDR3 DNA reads TGTGCCAGCAGTTTACTACAGGGGTGGACAGATACGCAGTATTTT. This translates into CASSLLQGWTDTQYF.

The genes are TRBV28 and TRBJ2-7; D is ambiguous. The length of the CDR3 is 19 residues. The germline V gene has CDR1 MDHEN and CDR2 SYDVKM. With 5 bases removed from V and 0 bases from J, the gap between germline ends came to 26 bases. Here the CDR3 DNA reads TGTGCCAGCAGTCCACCTGGTCGGAGCTCGGGTTATAGCTCCTACGAGCAGTACTTC. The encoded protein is CASSPPGRSSGYSSYEQYF.

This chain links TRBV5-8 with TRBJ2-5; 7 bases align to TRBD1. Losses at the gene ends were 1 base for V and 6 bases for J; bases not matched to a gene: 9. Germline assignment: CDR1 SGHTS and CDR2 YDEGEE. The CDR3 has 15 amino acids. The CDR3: CASSLIQGERKTQYF. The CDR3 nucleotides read TGTGCCAGCAGCTTGATCCAGGGGGAAAGAAAGACCCAGTACTTC.

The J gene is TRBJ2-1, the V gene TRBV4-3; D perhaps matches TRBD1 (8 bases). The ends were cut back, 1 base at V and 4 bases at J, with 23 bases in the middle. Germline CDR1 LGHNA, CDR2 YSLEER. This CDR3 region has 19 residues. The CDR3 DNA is TGCGCCAGCAGCCAAGTTGAGGGGAGGGGACAGGCGTATTACAATGAGCAGTTCTTC. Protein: CASSQVEGRGQAYYNEQFF.

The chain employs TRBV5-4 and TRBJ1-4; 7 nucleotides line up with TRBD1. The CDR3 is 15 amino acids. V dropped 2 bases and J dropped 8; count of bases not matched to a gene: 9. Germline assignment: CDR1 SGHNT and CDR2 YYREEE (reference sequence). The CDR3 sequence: CASSFGGGEREKLFF. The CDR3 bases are TGTGCCAGCAGCTTTGGAGGGGGCGAAAGGGAAAAACTGTTTTTT.